Presented here are 30 T cell receptor beta chains from one specimen sequenced in a study of human T cells and chemical hapten exposure. TCRdb re-called the RACE reads through MiXCR, storing one row per CDR3 protein. The sample consists of some 62,000 distinct CDR3 sequences, around 10% of them appearing once. Time point of the sample: patch test 3, about 24 weeks after DPC sensitization. Treatment noted: therapeutic diphenylcyclopropenone sensitization with weekly scalp DPC. The sample here was whole blood, taken in connection with sensitization to the hapten diphenylcyclopropenone (DPC). These receptor sequences come from a woman younger than 45 with alopecia areata. Some clones in this sample may be carry-over from other donors' samples.

This clonotype has more than one count but fewer than ten. The CDR3 DNA is TGTGCCAGTAGCGGTCTAGCGGCTAGCACAGATACGCAGTATTTT. This gives the protein CASSGLAASTDTQYF. This rearrangement joins TRBV19 to TRBJ2-3, with 7 bases fitting TRBD2. Germline V gene sequence: CDR1 LNHDA, CDR2 SQIVND (reference sequence). This CDR3 is built from 15 residues. Unmatched junction bases numbered 6, after V lost 6 bases and J lost 0 bases.

This clonotype was seen ten or more times. The CDR3 loop is CASSSGLAGFLQYF. For the CDR3, the DNA is TGTGCCAGCAGTTCGGGACTAGCGGGGTTCCTGCAGTACTTC. The V and J genes are TRBV28 and TRBJ2-7; TRBD2 matches at 13 bases. The CDR3 loop spans 14 amino acids. The V segment lost 4 bases and the J segment 9 bases; nucleotides outside the gene matches: 6. The germline gives CDR1 MDHEN, CDR2 SYDVKM.

This clonotype has at least ten counts. The chain joins TRBV5-1 to TRBJ2-7, with D perhaps assigned TRBD1 or TRBD2 (6 bases each). V was cut by 0 bases and J by 5 bases, with 15 bases left in between. The CDR3 extends over 15 amino acids. Looked up from germline, CDR1 is SGHRS and CDR2 is YFSETQ. The CDR3: CASSLVLGGNDEQYF. CDR3 DNA sequence: TGCGCCAGCAGCTTGGTTTTGGGGGGCAATGACGAGCAGTACTTC.

Many counts were recorded for this clonotype. The chain joins TRBV12-2 to TRBJ2-5. TRBV12-2 is a listed pseudogene. The CDR3 has 15 residues. The CDR3 loop is CASPRPSLRSETQYF. The CDR3 nucleotides read TGTGCAAGCCCCAGACCCAGCCTGCGGTCAGAGACCCAGTACTTC.

This clonotype has a count of ten or more. CDR3 sequence: CASSYSDNQPQHF. CDR3 nucleotides: TGTGCCAGCAGTTATTCAGACAATCAGCCCCAGCATTTT. The chain employs TRBV6-2 or TRBV6-3 and TRBJ1-5; D is unclear. This CDR3 has 13 residues. Germline assignment: CDR1 MNHEY and CDR2 SVGEGT. V was pared by 3 bases and J by 3 bases, with 6 bases between.

This clonotype has a handful of counts. The chain couples TRBV7-2 to TRBJ2-6, with D hard to call. The CDR3 loop spans 16 amino acids. Per the germline V gene, CDR1 is SGHTA and CDR2 is FQGNSA. V lost 5 bases and J 0 bases, leaving 11 bases between the germline ends. CDR3 sequence reads: CASSPGRISGANVLTF. The CDR3 nucleotides read TGTGCCAGCAGCCCCGGACGGATCTCTGGGGCCAACGTCCTGACTTTC.

There are many counts of this clonotype. The chain combines TRBV7-8 with TRBJ2-7, with 10 positions matching TRBD2. Per the germline V gene, CDR1 is SGHVS and CDR2 is FQNEAQ. The V gene end was trimmed by 5 bases and the J gene end by 4 bases; junction bases not matched to a gene: 8. This CDR3 spans 15 amino acids. CDR3: CASSPLMGLAYEQYF. The CDR3 bases are TGTGCCAGCAGCCCGCTAATGGGACTAGCGTACGAGCAGTACTTC. Based on the CDR3 plus reference TRBV7-8 and TRBJ2-7, the full variable domain is GAGVSQSPRYKVAKRGQDVALRCDPISGHVSLFWYQQALGQGPEFLTYFQNEAQLDKSGLPSDRFFAERPEGSVSTLKIQRTQQEDSAVYLCASSPLMGLAYEQYFGPGTRLTVT.

J is TRBJ2-7 and V is TRBV9, with unresolved D. V dropped 3 bases and J dropped 5 bases, with 18 bases sitting between them. CDR3 length: 15 amino acids. The V gene's germline CDR1 is SGDLS and CDR2 YYNGEE. This CDR3 is CASSAEPGLVHEQYF. CDR3 DNA: TGTGCCAGCAGCGCCGAGCCGGGTTTGGTCCACGAGCAGTACTTC.

This clonotype was seen more than once but under ten times. The V call is TRBV28, the J call TRBJ2-1, with 7 bases lining up with TRBD1. V lost 4 bases, J lost 6 bases, and 9 bases stayed unmatched. The germline V gene encodes CDR1 MDHEN and CDR2 SYDVKM. This CDR3 is 15 amino acids long. This CDR3 is CASSSRTGSGNEQFF. The CDR3 bases are TGTGCCAGCAGTTCCCGGACAGGATCTGGCAATGAGCAGTTCTTC.

V gene TRBV5-5 combines with J gene TRBJ2-7; the D is unclear. The CDR3 sequence is 14 residues long. From germline, CDR1 is SGHKS and CDR2 YYEKEE (reference sequence). V gave up 1 base and J gave up 0 bases, with 8 bases separating them. CDR3 sequence reads: CASSLYTNSYEQYF. The CDR3 bases are TGTGCCAGCAGCTTGTACACCAACTCCTACGAGCAGTACTTC.

This chain joins TRBV7-2 and TRBJ2-1, with D possibly being TRBD2 (5 bases). This CDR3 has 15 residues. The V end lost 3 bases, the J end lost 3 bases, and 12 bases lay between the germline ends. The germline gives CDR1 SGHTA, CDR2 FQGNSA. The CDR3 coding sequence is TGTGCCAGCAGCTTGAGCCAGCGGATCTACAATGAGCAGTTCTTC. This gives the protein CASSLSQRIYNEQFF.

This clonotype was counted a few times. V and J are TRBV4-2 and TRBJ2-3, with D perhaps matching TRBD1 or TRBD2 (5 bases each). Germline V gene lookup returns CDR1 LGHNA and CDR2 YNFKEQ. The CDR3 is made up of 17 amino acids. V lost 1 base and J lost 2, with 16 bases in between. The DNA of the CDR3 is TGTGCCAGCAGCCAAGGGTTTGGGGCTAGCACCACAGATACGCAGTATTTT. Translation gives CASSQGFGASTTDTQYF.

This clonotype was picked up a small number of times. V usage is TRBV10-1 and J usage is TRBJ1-4; the D is unclear. The length of the CDR3 is 13 residues. In germline, CDR1 is WNHNN, CDR2 SYGVQD (reference sequence). The germline V and J ends were trimmed by 4 bases and 5 bases, with 8 bases remaining between them. CDR3 sequence: CASSGDLNEKLFF. For the CDR3, the DNA is TGCGCCAGCAGTGGAGACCTAAATGAAAAACTGTTTTTT.

There are a few counts of this clonotype. V and J are TRBV7-9 and TRBJ2-2; 8 nucleotides agree with TRBD2. Germline assignment: CDR1 SEHNR and CDR2 FQNEAQ (reference sequence). This CDR3 spans 16 amino acids. J gave up 6 bases and V 0 bases, and 6 bases lay outside the gene matches. CDR3 protein: CASSLAGAGVAGELFF. The CDR3 DNA reads TGTGCCAGCAGCTTAGCTGGAGCGGGAGTTGCCGGGGAGCTGTTTTTT.

The genes are TRBV10-3 and TRBJ2-5; TRBD1 is a possible D gene (6 bases). The germline gives CDR1 ENHRY, CDR2 SYGVKD. V gave up 8 bases and J gave up 1 base, with 11 bases separating them. The CDR3 runs to 13 residues. The CDR3 sequence is CAIQGQTQETQYF. CDR3 in DNA: TGTGCCATCCAAGGACAGACCCAAGAGACCCAGTACTTC.

Only a few counts were recorded for this clonotype. V and J are TRBV6-5 and TRBJ2-7; D gene uncertain. Germline V gene sequence: CDR1 MNHEY, CDR2 SVGAGI. Trimming cost V 2 bases and J 6 bases, with 11 bases left between them. The CDR3 is 13 residues long. The CDR3 DNA reads as TGTGCCAGCAGTTACGGCGGTTCTGGCGAGCAGTACTTC. Its translation: CASSYGGSGEQYF.

V is TRBV4-2 and J is TRBJ2-1, with TRBD2 matching over 9 bases. The CDR3 totals 20 residues. Trimming at V came to 0 bases and at J to 7 bases, leaving 19 bases not matched to a gene. Germline V CDR1 and CDR2: LGHNA, YNFKEQ. CDR3 nucleotides: TGTGCCAGCAGCCAAGAGGCTAGTACTGTAGCGGGAGTCTTTTATAATGAGCAGTTCTTC. Translated, it gives CASSQEASTVAGVFYNEQFF.

This clonotype occurred a few times. The chain joins TRBV5-1 to TRBJ2-1; 11 bases align to TRBD2. The germline gives CDR1 SGHRS, CDR2 YFSETQ. CDR3 length: 14 residues. V lost 0 bases to trimming and J lost 10 bases; unmatched junction nucleotides: 3. CDR3: CASSLVAGGSEQFF. The CDR3 nucleotides are TGCGCCAGCAGCTTGGTAGCGGGAGGGTCCGAGCAGTTCTTC.

A few counts support this clonotype. The chain uses TRBV28 and TRBJ2-5; TRBD2 aligns across 11 bases. The CDR3 is made up of 16 amino acids. V gave up 5 bases and J gave up 2 bases; unmatched junction bases: 7. Germline V gene lookup returns CDR1 MDHEN and CDR2 SYDVKM. The CDR3 DNA sequence: TGTGCCAGCAGTAAACCGGGACTAGCGGCTCAAGAGACCCAGTACTTC. Its translation: CASSKPGLAAQETQYF.

V and J are TRBV2 and TRBJ1-3, with D uncertain. CDR1 and CDR2 from the germline V gene are SNHLY and FYNNEI. CDR3 length: 15 amino acids. Trimming took 3 bases from V and 2 from J, leaving 11 bases between them. The CDR3, as DNA: TGTGCCAGCAGTGAGGAGGGTACAGCTGGAAACACCATATATTTT. Protein product: CASSEEGTAGNTIYF.

This clonotype was recorded many times. This chain joins TRBV18 and TRBJ2-7; D gene unclear. The CDR3 consists of 13 residues. V was pared by 6 bases and J by 8 bases, with 17 bases between. CDR1 and CDR2 from the germline V gene are KGHSH and LQKENI. As DNA, the CDR3 is TGTGCCAGCTCGCCCCCGGGCCGTCTGAAGCAGTACTTC. It encodes CASSPPGRLKQYF.

This chain uses TRBV29-1 with TRBJ2-7; D assignment may be TRBD1 or TRBD2 (5 bases each). This CDR3 contains 13 residues. Germline-derived CDR1 and CDR2 are SQVTM and ANQGSEA. Trimming took off 1 base at V and 4 bases at J, with 11 bases between the two ends. The CDR3 loop is CSVEAPGTYEQYF. CDR3 DNA: TGCAGCGTTGAAGCGCCAGGGACGTACGAGCAGTACTTC.

The chain uses TRBV4-2 and TRBJ2-5; the match to TRBD2 covers 10 bases. The CDR3 runs to 17 residues. Germline assignment: CDR1 LGHNA and CDR2 YNFKEQ. The V gene end was trimmed by 4 bases and the J gene end by 1 base; junction bases not matched to a gene: 9. CDR3 coding DNA: TGTGCCAGCAGCCGAGAAGGGTCTAGCGGGGGCCAAGAGACCCAGTACTTC. Its translation is CASSREGSSGGQETQYF.

The V and J genes are TRBV6-6 and TRBJ1-3; 7 nucleotides agree with TRBD1. This CDR3 comprises 13 residues. Unmatched junction bases numbered 2, after V lost 6 bases and J lost 3 bases. The germline V gene encodes CDR1 MNHNY and CDR2 SVGAGI (reference sequence). This CDR3 reads CASRGTVGNTIYF. DNA for the CDR3: TGTGCCAGCAGAGGGACAGTTGGAAACACCATATATTTT.

In this sample, this clonotype turned up many times. The rearrangement links TRBV7-6 to TRBJ2-5; TRBD2 is a possible D gene (6 bases). Trimming took 5 bases from V and 0 from J, leaving 13 bases between them. The CDR3 loop spans 15 amino acids. CDR1 and CDR2 from the germline V gene are SGHVS and FNYEAQ. The CDR3 DNA reads TGTGCCAGCAGCCCCAAGGCGGGGTACCAAGAGACCCAGTACTTC. It is translated as CASSPKAGYQETQYF.

This clonotype was seen more than once but under ten times. V gene TRBV28 combines with J gene TRBJ1-1, with 7 nucleotides matching TRBD1. From germline, CDR1 is MDHEN and CDR2 SYDVKM. This CDR3 has 15 amino acids. Germline trimming cut 5 bases from V and 6 bases from J; bases unmatched to any gene: 12. Here the CDR3 reads CASSGSGGGLPEAFF. The CDR3 DNA sequence: TGTGCCAGCAGTGGATCAGGGGGAGGCCTTCCTGAAGCTTTCTTT.

This clonotype was counted ten times or more. The V and J genes are TRBV29-1 and TRBJ1-1; 8 bases map to TRBD1. The CDR3 loop spans 14 amino acids. The germline CDR1 and CDR2 sequences are SQVTM and ANQGSEA. The J segment lost 5 bases and the V segment lost 4 bases, leaving 9 bases of the junction unmatched. CDR3 DNA sequence: TGCAGCGTTGCCCTGACAGGGGAGAGGACTGAAGCTTTCTTT. Translating it yields CSVALTGERTEAFF.

This clonotype was seen repeatedly, ten times or more. The chain employs TRBV6-1 and TRBJ2-1; weak D call: TRBD2 (6 bases). V lost 7 bases and J lost 5, with 18 bases in between. The CDR3 has 15 residues. CDR1 and CDR2 (germline): MNHNS, SASEGT. The CDR3 DNA follows: TGTGCCAGCAAAGCACTAGCTACATACCACAATGAGCAGTTCTTC. Protein sequence: CASKALATYHNEQFF.

The J gene is TRBJ1-6, the V gene TRBV28, with D maybe TRBD1 (6 bases). With 3 bases removed from V and 10 bases from J, the gap between germline ends came to 16 bases. The germline CDR1 and CDR2 sequences are MDHEN and SYDVKM. This CDR3 region has 15 residues. CDR3 sequence reads: CASSFQGTWESPLHF. The DNA of the CDR3 is TGTGCCAGCAGTTTTCAGGGGACGTGGGAATCACCCCTCCACTTT.

V usage is TRBV15 and J usage is TRBJ1-5; TRBD1 aligns across 7 bases. The CDR3 length is 12 residues. V lost 8 bases, J lost 6 bases, and 4 bases stayed unmatched. Germline V gives CDR1 LNHNV, CDR2 YYDKDF (reference sequence). The CDR3 nucleotides are TGTGCCACCGCAGGGGGTAGTCAGCCCCAGCATTTT. Translation: CATAGGSQPQHF.